This entry describes one TCR beta chain. What it recognizes is unknown. Germline assignment: CDR1 MNHEY and CDR2 SMNVEV (reference sequence). There are 12 residues in the CDR3. Trimming took off 6 bases at V and 8 bases at J, with 11 bases between the two ends. Included in the TCR beta cDNA libraries were unique molecular identifiers. There were 1 to 10 million T cells, and some 500,000 cDNA molecules came from them. Each CDR3 protein gets one entry after TCRdb re-called the PCR reads with MiXCR. The sample lists 750,000 to 900,000 distinct CDR3 sequences; just over 45% were seen once. This sample is part of a study of post-analysis software for immune sequencing data. Study-level background: Relapsing-remitting, secondary progressive and progressive-relapsing multiple sclerosis courses were included.

Study conclusions and caveats: There were a handful of TRBV segments more frequent in patients than controls, and TRBV5-6, TRBV5-1 and TRBV20-1 were among them. Strong co-clustering by F measure was evident for samples that had been prepared in the same batch. Those with multiple sclerosis, the patient group, showed significantly lower normalized Chao1 diversity than controls.

The genes are TRBV27 and TRBJ2-1; D gene unclear. The sample taken for sequencing was blood. This TCR was recovered from a girl between 5 and 17 years old with multiple sclerosis. CDR3 sequence: CASSLPPDEQFF. The CDR3 region has the DNA TGTGCCAGCAGCCTGCCCCCAGATGAGCAGTTCTTC.